A selection of T cell receptor beta chains follows, all from one sample in a study of CD8+ T cells in alopecia areata. Only in-frame clones appear in the TCRdb table, and some are missing; sequencing was by immunoSEQ multiplex PCR. The sample has hundreds of thousands of clones, roughly 50% seen once. Sequenced material: CD4+ T cells sorted from blood, taken at week 24, from a patient treated with tofacitinib. These TCRs come from a human donor with alopecia areata. CDR3s include the opening cysteine and the closing phenylalanine or tryptophan. The D gene is left open where the match is weak. Expanded clones get a size class; other rows say once, few or many, or leave the size out.

cdr3_length	j_call	d_call	clone_size	v_call	cdr3_aa
15	TRBJ2-5	.	once	TRBV5-6	CASSQPWQGRETQYF
12	TRBJ1-2	.	.	TRBV7-9	CASRQMNYGYTF
12	TRBJ2-7	.	few	TRBV5-6	CASSLSSYEQYF
17	TRBJ2-5	TRBD2	.	TRBV7-2	CASSPTGTSEGAETQYF
15	TRBJ2-7	.	.	TRBV7-2	CASSLAAGQTYEQYF
17	TRBJ1-2	.	.	TRBV7-2	CASSLASRPRIHYGYTF
14	TRBJ2-7	TRBD1	.	TRBV5-4	CASSFRQGNSEQYF
13	TRBJ1-3	.	.	TRBV27	CASKGGNGNTIYF
13	TRBJ2-3	.	few	TRBV5-4	CASRLGVADTQYF
14	TRBJ2-5	TRBD1	few	TRBV7-2	CASSRQGARETQYF